The entry below describes one T cell receptor (beta chain). The CDR3 is 15 amino acids. The J segment lost 1 base and the V segment lost 6 bases, leaving 6 bases of the junction unmatched. Germline CDR1 MNHEY, CDR2 SVGAGI. As handled by the study authors: Using reference gene primer amplification, nucleated cell counts were estimated. The assay was immunoSEQ multiplex PCR, and TCRdb's table has in-frame clones only and misses some. The V and J calls and clone size are taken from that table; D and trimming were inferred from the DNA. The repertoire has about 38,000 clones, 70% to 90% of them found once; the top ten carry 30% to 35%. These data come from a study of blood T cell repertoires in COVID-19. Study-wide background: T cells, B-cell-depleted T cells, or PBMCs provided the cDNA or gDNA that served as material.

This receptor was obtained from a man in his 70s with active COVID-19. Sequenced sample: peripheral blood. The rearrangement joins TRBV6-5 to TRBJ2-1; 7 bases match TRBD2. CDR3 bases: TGTGCCAGCAGGCGCGGGGGAACTTCCTACAATGAGCAGTTCTTC. This gives the protein CASRRGGTSYNEQFF.